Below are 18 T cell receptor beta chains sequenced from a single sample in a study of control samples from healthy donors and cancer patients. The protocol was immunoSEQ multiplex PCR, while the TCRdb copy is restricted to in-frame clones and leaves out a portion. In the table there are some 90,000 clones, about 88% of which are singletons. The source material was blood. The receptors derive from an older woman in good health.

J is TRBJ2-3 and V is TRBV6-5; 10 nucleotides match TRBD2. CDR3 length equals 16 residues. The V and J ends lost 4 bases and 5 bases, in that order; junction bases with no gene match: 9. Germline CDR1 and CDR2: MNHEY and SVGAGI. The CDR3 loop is CASSSASGSGGDTQYF. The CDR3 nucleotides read TGTGCCAGCAGTTCAGCTAGCGGGAGCGGTGGAGATACGCAGTATTTT.

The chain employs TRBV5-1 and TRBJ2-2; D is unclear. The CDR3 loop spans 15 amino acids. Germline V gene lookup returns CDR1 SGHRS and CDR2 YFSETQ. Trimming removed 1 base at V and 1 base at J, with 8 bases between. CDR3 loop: CASSLTAENTGELFF. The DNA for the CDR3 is TGCGCCAGCAGCTTGACAGCAGAGAACACCGGGGAGCTGTTTTTT.

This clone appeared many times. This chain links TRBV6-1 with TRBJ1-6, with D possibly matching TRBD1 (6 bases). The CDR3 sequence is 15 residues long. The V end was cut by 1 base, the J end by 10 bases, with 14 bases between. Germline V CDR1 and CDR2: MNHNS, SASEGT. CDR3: CASSEEGGRGSPLHF. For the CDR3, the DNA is TGTGCCAGCAGTGAAGAAGGTGGCAGGGGATCACCCCTCCACTTT.

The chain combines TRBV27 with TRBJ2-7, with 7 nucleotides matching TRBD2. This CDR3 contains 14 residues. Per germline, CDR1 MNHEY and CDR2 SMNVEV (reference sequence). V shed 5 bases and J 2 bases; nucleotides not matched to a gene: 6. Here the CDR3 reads CASSPRLAPYEQYF. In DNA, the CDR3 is TGTGCCAGCAGTCCCCGACTAGCCCCCTACGAGCAGTACTTC.

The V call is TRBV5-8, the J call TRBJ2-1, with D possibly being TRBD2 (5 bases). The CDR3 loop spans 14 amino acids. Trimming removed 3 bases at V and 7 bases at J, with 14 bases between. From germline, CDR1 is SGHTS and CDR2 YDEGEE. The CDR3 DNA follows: TGTGCCAGCAGCTCCTGGAATAGGAGGAATGAGCAGTTCTTC. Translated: CASSSWNRRNEQFF.

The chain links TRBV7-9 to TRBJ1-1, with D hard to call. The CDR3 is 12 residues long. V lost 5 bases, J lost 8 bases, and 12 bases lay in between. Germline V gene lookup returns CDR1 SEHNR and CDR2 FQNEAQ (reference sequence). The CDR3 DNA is TGTGCCAGCAGCCTATCGGGATGGGAAGCTTTCTTT. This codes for CASSLSGWEAFF.

The CDR3 nucleotides read TGTGCCAGTAGTATTGGAGTAGCGGGAGGGTTCTACAATGAGCAGTTCTTC. Translating it yields CASSIGVAGGFYNEQFF. This chain joins TRBV19 and TRBJ2-1; 11 nucleotides line up with TRBD2. The CDR3 has 17 residues. Germline trimming cut 3 bases from V and 3 bases from J; bases unmatched to any gene: 7. CDR1 is LNHDA, CDR2 SQIVND, per germline (reference sequence).

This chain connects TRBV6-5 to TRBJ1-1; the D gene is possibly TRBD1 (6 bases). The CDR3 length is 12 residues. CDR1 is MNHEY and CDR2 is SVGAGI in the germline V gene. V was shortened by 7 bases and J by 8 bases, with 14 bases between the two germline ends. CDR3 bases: TGTGCCAGCAAGGGAAGGGGGGGCGAAGCTTTCTTT. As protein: CASKGRGGEAFF.

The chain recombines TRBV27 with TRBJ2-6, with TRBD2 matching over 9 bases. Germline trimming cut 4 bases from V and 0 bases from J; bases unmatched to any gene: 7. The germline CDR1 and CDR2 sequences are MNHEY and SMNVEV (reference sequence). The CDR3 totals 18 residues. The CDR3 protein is CASSSQTSGSSGANVLTF. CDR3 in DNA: TGTGCCAGCAGTTCCCAGACTAGCGGAAGCTCTGGGGCCAACGTCCTGACTTTC.

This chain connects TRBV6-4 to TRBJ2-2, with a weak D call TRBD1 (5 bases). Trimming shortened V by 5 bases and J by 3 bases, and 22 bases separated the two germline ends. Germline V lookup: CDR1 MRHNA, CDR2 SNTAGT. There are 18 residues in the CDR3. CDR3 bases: TGTGCCAGCAGTAAAAGGGGTAGGGATGTCGGAGACACCGGGGAGCTGTTTTTT. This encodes CASSKRGRDVGDTGELFF.

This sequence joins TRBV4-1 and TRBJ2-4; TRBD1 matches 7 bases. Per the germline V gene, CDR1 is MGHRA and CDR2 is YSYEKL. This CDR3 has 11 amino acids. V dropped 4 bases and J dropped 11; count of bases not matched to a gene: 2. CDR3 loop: CASSLGQVQYF. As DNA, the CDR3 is TGCGCCAGCAGCCTTGGACAGGTTCAGTACTTC.

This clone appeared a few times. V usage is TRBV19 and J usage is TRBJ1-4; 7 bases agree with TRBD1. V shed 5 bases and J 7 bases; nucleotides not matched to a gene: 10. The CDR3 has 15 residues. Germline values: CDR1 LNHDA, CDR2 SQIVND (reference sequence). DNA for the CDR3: TGTGCCAGTAGTCCCCGACAGGGTTTGAGTGAAAAACTGTTTTTT. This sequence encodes CASSPRQGLSEKLFF.

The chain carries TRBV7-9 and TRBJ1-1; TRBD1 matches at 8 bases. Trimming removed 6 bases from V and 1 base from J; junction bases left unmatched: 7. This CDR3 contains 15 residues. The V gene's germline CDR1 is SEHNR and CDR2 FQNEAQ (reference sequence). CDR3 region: CASRRQGAPNTEAFF. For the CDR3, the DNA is TGTGCCAGCAGGAGGCAGGGGGCGCCGAACACTGAAGCTTTCTTT.

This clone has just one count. The CDR3 here is CSVDGGLGYTF. For the CDR3, the DNA is TGCAGCGTTGATGGGGGCTTGGGCTACACCTTC. This rearrangement joins TRBV29-1 to TRBJ1-2; tentatively, D is TRBD1 (6 bases). The CDR3 loop spans 11 amino acids. The germline gives CDR1 SQVTM, CDR2 ANQGSEA. The V and J ends lost 3 bases and 8 bases respectively, with 10 bases between them. The full variable domain, completed using reference TRBV29-1 and TRBJ1-2, is SAVISQKPSRDICQRGTSLTIQCQVDSQVTMMFWYRQQPGQSLTLIATANQGSEATYESGFVIDKFPISRPNLTFSTLTVSNMSPEDSSIYLCSVDGGLGYTFGSGTRLTVV.

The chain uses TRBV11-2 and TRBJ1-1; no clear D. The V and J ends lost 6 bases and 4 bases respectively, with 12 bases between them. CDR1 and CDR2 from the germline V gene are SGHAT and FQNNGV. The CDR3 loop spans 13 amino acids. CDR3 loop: CASREGGITEAFF. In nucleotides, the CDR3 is TGTGCCAGCAGAGAGGGCGGAATCACTGAAGCTTTCTTT.

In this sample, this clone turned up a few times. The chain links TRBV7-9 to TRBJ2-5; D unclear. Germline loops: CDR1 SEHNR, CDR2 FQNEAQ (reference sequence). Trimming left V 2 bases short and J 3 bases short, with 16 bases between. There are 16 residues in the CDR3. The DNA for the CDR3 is TGTGCCAGCAGCTTACCGCAGAGTTCTTCTAAAGAGACCCAGTACTTC. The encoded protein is CASSLPQSSSKETQYF.

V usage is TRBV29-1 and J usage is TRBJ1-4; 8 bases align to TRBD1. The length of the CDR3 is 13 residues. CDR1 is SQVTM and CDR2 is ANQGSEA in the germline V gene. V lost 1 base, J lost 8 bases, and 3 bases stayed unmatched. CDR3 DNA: TGCAGCGTTGAAGGCAGGGGGCGGGAAAAACTGTTTTTT. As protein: CSVEGRGREKLFF. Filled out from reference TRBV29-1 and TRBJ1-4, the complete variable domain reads SAVISQKPSRDICQRGTSLTIQCQVDSQVTMMFWYRQQPGQSLTLIATANQGSEATYESGFVIDKFPISRPNLTFSTLTVSNMSPEDSSIYLCSVEGRGREKLFFGSGTQLSVL.

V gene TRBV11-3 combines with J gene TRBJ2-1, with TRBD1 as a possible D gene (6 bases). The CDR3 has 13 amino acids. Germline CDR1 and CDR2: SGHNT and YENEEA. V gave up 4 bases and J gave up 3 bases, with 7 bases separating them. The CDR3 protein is CASSWGLYNEQFF. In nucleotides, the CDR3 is TGTGCCAGCAGCTGGGGGCTCTACAATGAGCAGTTCTTC. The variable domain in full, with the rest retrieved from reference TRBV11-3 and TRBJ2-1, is EAGVVQSPRYKIIEKKQPVAFWCNPISGHNTLYWYLQNLGQGPELLIRYENEEAVDDSQLPKDRFSAERLKGVDSTLKIQPAELGDSAVYLCASSWGLYNEQFFGPGTRLTVL.